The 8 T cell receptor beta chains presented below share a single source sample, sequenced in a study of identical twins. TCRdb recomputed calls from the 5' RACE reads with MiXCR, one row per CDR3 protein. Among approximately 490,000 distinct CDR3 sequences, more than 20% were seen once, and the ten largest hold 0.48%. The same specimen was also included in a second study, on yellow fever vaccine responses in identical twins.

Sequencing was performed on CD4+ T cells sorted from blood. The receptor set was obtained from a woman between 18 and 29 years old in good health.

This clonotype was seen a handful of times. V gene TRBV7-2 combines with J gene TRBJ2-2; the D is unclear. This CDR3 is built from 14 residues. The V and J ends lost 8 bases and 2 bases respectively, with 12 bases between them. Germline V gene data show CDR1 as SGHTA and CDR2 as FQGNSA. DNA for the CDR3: TGTGCCAGCGGCCCAACGGTAAACACCGGGGAGCTGTTTTTT. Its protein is CASGPTVNTGELFF.

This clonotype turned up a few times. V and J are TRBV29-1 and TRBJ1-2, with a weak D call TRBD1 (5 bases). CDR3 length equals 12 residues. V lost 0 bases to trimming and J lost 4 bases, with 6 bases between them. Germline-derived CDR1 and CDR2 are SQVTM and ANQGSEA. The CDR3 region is CSVEEGVYGYTF. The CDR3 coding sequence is TGCAGCGTTGAAGAAGGGGTCTATGGCTACACCTTC.

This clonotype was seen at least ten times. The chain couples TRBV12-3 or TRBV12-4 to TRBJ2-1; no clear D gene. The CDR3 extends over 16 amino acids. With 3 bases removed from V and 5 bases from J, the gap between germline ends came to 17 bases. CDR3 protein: CASSFSAPIGDNEQFF. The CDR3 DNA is TGTGCCAGCAGTTTTTCCGCTCCCATTGGGGACAATGAGCAGTTCTTC.

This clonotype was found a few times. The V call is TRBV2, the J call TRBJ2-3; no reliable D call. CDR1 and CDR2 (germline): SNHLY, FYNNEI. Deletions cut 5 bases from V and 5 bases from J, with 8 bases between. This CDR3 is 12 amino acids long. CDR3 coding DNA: TGTGCCAGCAGTAAGACTGGAGATACGCAGTATTTT. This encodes CASSKTGDTQYF.

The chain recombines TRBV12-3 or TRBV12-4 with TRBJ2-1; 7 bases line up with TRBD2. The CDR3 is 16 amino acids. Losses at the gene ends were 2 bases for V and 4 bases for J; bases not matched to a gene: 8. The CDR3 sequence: CASSLFRTSAYNEQFF. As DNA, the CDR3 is TGTGCCAGCAGTTTATTCCGTACTAGCGCATACAATGAGCAGTTCTTC.

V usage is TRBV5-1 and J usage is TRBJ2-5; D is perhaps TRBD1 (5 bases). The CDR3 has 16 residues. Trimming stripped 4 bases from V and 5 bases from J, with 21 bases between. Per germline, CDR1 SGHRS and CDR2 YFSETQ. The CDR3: CASSKRPQDNGETQYF. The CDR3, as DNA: TGCGCCAGCAGCAAACGACCCCAGGACAACGGGGAGACCCAGTACTTC.

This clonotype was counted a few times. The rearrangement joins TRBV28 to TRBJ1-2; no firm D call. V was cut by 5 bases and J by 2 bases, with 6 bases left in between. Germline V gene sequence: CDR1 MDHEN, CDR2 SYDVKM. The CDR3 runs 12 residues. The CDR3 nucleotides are TGTGCCAGCAGTACAATCAACTATGGCTACACCTTC. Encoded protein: CASSTINYGYTF.

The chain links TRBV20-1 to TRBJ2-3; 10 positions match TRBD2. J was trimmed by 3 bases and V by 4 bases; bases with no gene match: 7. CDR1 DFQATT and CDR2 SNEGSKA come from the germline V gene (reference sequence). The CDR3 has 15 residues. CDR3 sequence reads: CSANSAGGPTDTQYF. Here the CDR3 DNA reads TGCAGTGCTAACTCAGCGGGAGGGCCGACAGATACGCAGTATTTT.